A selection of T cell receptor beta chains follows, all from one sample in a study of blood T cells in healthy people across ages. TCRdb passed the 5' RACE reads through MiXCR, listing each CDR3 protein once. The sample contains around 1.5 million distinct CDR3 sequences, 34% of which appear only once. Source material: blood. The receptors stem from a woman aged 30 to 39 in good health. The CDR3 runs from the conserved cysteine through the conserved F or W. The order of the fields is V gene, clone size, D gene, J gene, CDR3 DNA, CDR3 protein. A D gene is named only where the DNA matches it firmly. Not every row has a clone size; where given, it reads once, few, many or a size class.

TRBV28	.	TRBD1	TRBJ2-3	TGTGCCAGCAGTTTAGGCCAGGGGGCCCTTGACACAAATACGCAGTATTTT	CASSLGQGALDTNTQYF
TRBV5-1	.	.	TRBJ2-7	TGCGCCAGCAGTTTGTGGGGCACCGGAGGGGAGCAGTACTTC	CASSLWGTGGEQYF
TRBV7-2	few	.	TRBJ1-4	TGTGCCAGCAGCTATGGACAGTTCAATGAAAAACTGTTTTTT	CASSYGQFNEKLFF
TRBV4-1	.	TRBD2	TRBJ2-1	TGCGCCAGCAGCCGAAGACTAGCGGGGTTGTCCAATGAGCAGTTCTTC	CASSRRLAGLSNEQFF
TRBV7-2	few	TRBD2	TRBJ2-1	TGTGCCAGCAGTGGTCTAGCGGGAGGGCGATACAATGAGCAGTTCTTC	CASSGLAGGRYNEQFF
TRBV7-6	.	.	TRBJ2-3	TGTGCCAGCAGCTTGACAGGGAACCGGGGGGATACGCAGTATTTT	CASSLTGNRGDTQYF
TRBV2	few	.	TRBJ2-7	TGTGCCAGCAGTGTAGGGCTTCCTGGCGGAACCCTTCCCGAGCAGTACTTC	CASSVGLPGGTLPEQYF
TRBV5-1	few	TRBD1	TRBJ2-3	TGCGCCAGCAGCTCGGACAGGGTACCAGATACGCAGTATTTT	CASSSDRVPDTQYF
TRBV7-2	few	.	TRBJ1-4	TGTGCCAGCAGCTTAGGTCTGGAGAGGGAAAAACTGTTTTTT	CASSLGLEREKLFF
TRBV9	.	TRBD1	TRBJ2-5	TGTGCCAGCAGCGTATTTGGGACAGGAAAAGCGGAGACCCAGTACTTC	CASSVFGTGKAETQYF
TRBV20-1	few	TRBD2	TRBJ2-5	TGCAGTGCCCTGGGCGGGAGGACAGAGACCCAGTACTTC	CSALGGRTETQYF
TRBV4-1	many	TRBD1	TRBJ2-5	TGCGCCAGCAGCCAAGACGACAGGGTGGCGACCCAGTACTTC	CASSQDDRVATQYF
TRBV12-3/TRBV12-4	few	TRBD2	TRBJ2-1	TGTGCCAGCAACCCGGGACTAGCGGGATTAAATGAGCAGTTCTTC	CASNPGLAGLNEQFF
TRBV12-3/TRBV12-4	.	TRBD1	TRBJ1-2	TGTGCCAGCAGTCTGGGGGGACAGACCTCGGGCTACACCTTC	CASSLGGQTSGYTF
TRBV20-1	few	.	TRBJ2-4	TGCAGTGCTAGAGATTCCCTAGGATTAGGGGAGCGGGCCAAAAACATTCAGTATTTC	CSARDSLGLGERAKNIQYF
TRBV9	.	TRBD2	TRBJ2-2	TGTGCCAGCAGCGCCCGTCTAGCGGGAGGGAACACCGGGGAGCTGTTTTTT	CASSARLAGGNTGELFF
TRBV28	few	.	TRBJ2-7	TGTGCCAGCGCCCGGGGCCACGGCTACGAGCAGTACTTC	CASARGHGYEQYF
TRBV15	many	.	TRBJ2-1	TGTGCCACCAGCAGATCAGGCAGCCCCCCCTACAATGAGCAGTTCTTC	CATSRSGSPPYNEQFF
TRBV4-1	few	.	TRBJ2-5	TGCGCCAGCAGCCCCGGGGGTGCGGTCCGGTACCAAGAGACCCAGTACTTC	CASSPGGAVRYQETQYF
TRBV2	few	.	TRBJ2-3	TGTGCCAGCCTTAGCGCGCGAGACACGCAGTATTTT	CASLSARDTQYF
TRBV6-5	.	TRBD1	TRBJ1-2	TGTGCCAGCGCCACTAATTCCAGGGGGAACTATGGCTACACCTTC	CASATNSRGNYGYTF
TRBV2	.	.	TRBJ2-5	TGTGCCAGCAGTGTGCAGCAACTGAAGGGGGAGCAGTACTTC	CASSVQQLKGEQYF
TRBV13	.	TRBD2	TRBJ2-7	TGTGCCAGCAGCCCATTCCCCCCTCTAGCGGGGGTCGGCAACGAGCAGTACTTC	CASSPFPPLAGVGNEQYF
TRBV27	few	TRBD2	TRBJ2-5	TGTGCCAGCAGTTTTGGCGGGACTAGCGGGAGTGGGGAGCAGTACTTC	CASSFGGTSGSGEQYF
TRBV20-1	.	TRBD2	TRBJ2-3	TGCAGTGTACTCGGGACTAGCGGTGTAGATACGCAGTATTTT	CSVLGTSGVDTQYF
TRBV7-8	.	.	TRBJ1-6	TGTGCCGGCAGCTTCCAAATATCCAGGGACTATAATTCACCCCTCCACTTT	CAGSFQISRDYNSPLHF
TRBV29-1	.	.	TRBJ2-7	TGCAGCGTTGAGACCGCGGACTACGAGCAGTACTTC	CSVETADYEQYF
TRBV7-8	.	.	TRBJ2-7	TGTGCCAGCAGCCCGACGGTATGGGGTTACGAGCAGTACTTC	CASSPTVWGYEQYF
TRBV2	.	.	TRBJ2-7	TGTGCCAGCAGTGAAGCGTGGAGGGGCGAGCAGTACTTC	CASSEAWRGEQYF
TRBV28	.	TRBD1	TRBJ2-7	TGTGCCAGCAGTCCGACAGGGTTCACGACCTACGAGCAGTACTTC	CASSPTGFTTYEQYF
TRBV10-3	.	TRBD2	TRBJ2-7	TGTGCCGTCAGGAAGGGAGGGACTAGCGGGGCTGAGCAGTACTTC	CAVRKGGTSGAEQYF
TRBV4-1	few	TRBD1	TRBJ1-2	TGCGCCAGCAGCCAAGACCGAACAGGGGGCGCTGGCTATGGCTACACCTTC	CASSQDRTGGAGYGYTF
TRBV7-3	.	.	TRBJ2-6	TGTGCCAGCAGCCCGAAGACCGACAGCTTAATCTCTGGGGCCAACGTCCTGACTTTC	CASSPKTDSLISGANVLTF
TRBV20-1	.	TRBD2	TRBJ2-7	TGCAGTGTGAGGGTAGCGGGCACCTACGAGCAGTACTTC	CSVRVAGTYEQYF
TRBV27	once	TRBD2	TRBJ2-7	TGTGCCAGCAGTGCTAGCGGGGACTCCTACGAGCAGTACTTC	CASSASGDSYEQYF
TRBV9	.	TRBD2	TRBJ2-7	TGTGCCAGCAGCTTTAGCGGGGGCCACCTCCACGAGCAGTACTTC	CASSFSGGHLHEQYF
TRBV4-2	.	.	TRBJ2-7	TGTGCCAGCAGCCAAGTCCTAGCGAGATCCTACGAGCAGTACTTC	CASSQVLARSYEQYF
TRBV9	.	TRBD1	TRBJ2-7	TGTGCCAGCAGCGTGGATGGGACAGGGGCCCTGGAGCAGTACTTC	CASSVDGTGALEQYF
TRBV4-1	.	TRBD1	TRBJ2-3	TGCGCCAGCAGCCACCCGGGACAGGGGGCTCCAGATACGCAGTATTTT	CASSHPGQGAPDTQYF
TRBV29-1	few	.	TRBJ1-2	TGCAGCGTGGCCGGGGGAGGTGGTGGCTACACCTTC	CSVAGGGGGYTF
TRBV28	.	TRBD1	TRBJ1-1	TGTGCCAGCTACATAACAGGGGTCACTGAAGCTTTCTTT	CASYITGVTEAFF
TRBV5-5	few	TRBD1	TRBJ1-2	TGTGCCAGCAGCTTGGTAGGGACAGGGTATCTAGTTGGCTACACCTTC	CASSLVGTGYLVGYTF
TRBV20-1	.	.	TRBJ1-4	TGCAGTGCTAGGCGGCAAGTAACAACTAATGAAAAACTGTTTTTT	CSARRQVTTNEKLFF
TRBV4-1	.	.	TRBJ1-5	TGCGCCAGCAGCCCGACATTCGGAAAGAGGGGTCAGCCCCAGCATTTT	CASSPTFGKRGQPQHF
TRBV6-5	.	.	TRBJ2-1	TGTGCCAGCAGTTCTCCCAGGACAGCCTGGAATGAGCAGTTCTTC	CASSSPRTAWNEQFF
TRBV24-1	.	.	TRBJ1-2	TGTGCCACCAGTGATTCGACGGCGTATGGCTACACCTTC	CATSDSTAYGYTF
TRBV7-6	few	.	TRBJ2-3	TGTGCCAGCAGCTTAGGAGTGGCTACAGGCACAGATACGCAGTATTTT	CASSLGVATGTDTQYF
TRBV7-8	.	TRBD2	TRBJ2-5	TGTGCCAGCAGCCCCATGGGGGTGACTAGCGGAATGGAGCAGTACTTC	CASSPMGVTSGMEQYF
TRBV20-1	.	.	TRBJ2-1	TGCAGTGCTGGCTCGTGGCTAGAGGTTTACAATGAGCAGTTCTTC	CSAGSWLEVYNEQFF
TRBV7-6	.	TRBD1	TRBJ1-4	TGTGCCAGCAGCCTCTCCGGGACAGGGAGCGAAAAACTGTTTTTT	CASSLSGTGSEKLFF
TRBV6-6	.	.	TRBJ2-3	TGTGCCAGCGGGGGGCGCGGCACAGATACGCAGTATTTT	CASGGRGTDTQYF
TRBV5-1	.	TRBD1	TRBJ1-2	TGCGCCAGCAGCGAGGGACAGGTGATTCGGGTCGGCTACACCTTC	CASSEGQVIRVGYTF
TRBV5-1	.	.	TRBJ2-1	TGCGCCAGCAGCCTACGGTGGGCGGGACTCTCCTACAATGAGCAGTTCTTC	CASSLRWAGLSYNEQFF
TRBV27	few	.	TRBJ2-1	TGTGCCAGCAGTTTAAGGTTCGGGGGAGTTGGGTTCAATGAGCAGTTCTTC	CASSLRFGGVGFNEQFF